A single sample gave rise to the 17 T cell receptor beta chains below, sequenced in a study of blood T cell repertoires in COVID-19. Assay used: immunoSEQ multiplex PCR; TCRdb lists only in-frame clones, some missing. The sample holds 150,000 to 200,000 clones, about 85% seen once. The material sequenced was peripheral blood. The receptors originated from a man between 60 and 75 years old with acute or convalescent COVID-19.

This chain uses TRBV7-2 with TRBJ2-2; TRBD1 aligns across 8 bases. Germline V CDR1 and CDR2: SGHTA, FQGNSA. V was pared by 7 bases and J by 2 bases, with 12 bases of the junction left unmatched. The CDR3 has 17 residues. The CDR3 region has the DNA TGTGCCAGCAACCCATGGACAGGGAAGGGAAACACCGGGGAGCTGTTTTTT. This gives the protein CASNPWTGKGNTGELFF.

Here the CDR3 reads CASRISGSRTDTQYF. DNA of the CDR3: TGTGCCAGCAGAATAAGCGGATCCCGCACAGATACGCAGTATTTT. This sequence joins TRBV2 and TRBJ2-3; D may be TRBD2 (5 bases). Germline V CDR1 and CDR2: SNHLY, FYNNEI. The germline V and J ends were trimmed by 6 bases and 1 base, with 14 bases remaining between them. This CDR3 is 15 amino acids long.

The DNA for the CDR3 is TGTGCCACCAGCAGATGGGGACAGGGGGCGCCTGGAAACACCATATATTTT. Translating gives CATSRWGQGAPGNTIYF. The V call is TRBV15, the J call TRBJ1-3; 12 nucleotides match TRBD1. Germline-derived CDR1 and CDR2 are LNHNV and YYDKDF (reference sequence). Trimming cost V 2 bases and J 2 bases; bases outside gene matches: 4. CDR3 length: 17 residues.

V is TRBV27 and J is TRBJ1-2, with a possible D match to TRBD1 (6 bases). V was trimmed by 6 bases and J by 8 bases, leaving 13 bases between them. Germline CDR1 and CDR2: MNHEY and SMNVEV (reference sequence). This CDR3 comprises 12 residues. The chain's CDR3 is CASSSKGEGYTF. The CDR3 nucleotides are TGTGCCAGCAGCTCTAAGGGGGAAGGCTACACCTTC.

This clone appeared a single time. V gene TRBV11-3 combines with J gene TRBJ1-1; D is unclear. From germline, CDR1 is SGHNT and CDR2 YENEEA. V lost 2 bases and J 2 bases, leaving 6 bases between the germline ends. The CDR3 is 13 amino acids. The CDR3 sequence: CASSLSVNTEAFF. Here the CDR3 DNA reads TGTGCCAGCAGCTTATCCGTAAACACTGAAGCTTTCTTT.

V and J are TRBV7-3 and TRBJ2-5; 9 bases align to TRBD1. This CDR3 contains 15 residues. The V gene end was trimmed by 5 bases and the J gene end by 5 bases; junction bases not matched to a gene: 9. Looked up from germline, CDR1 is SGHTA and CDR2 is FQGTGA. The CDR3 spells CASSRTGGAGETQYF. As DNA, the CDR3 is TGTGCCAGCAGCCGTACAGGGGGCGCGGGGGAGACCCAGTACTTC.

CDR3 sequence reads: CASSLAVTGSYGYTF. The CDR3 DNA follows: TGTGCCAGCAGCTTAGCGGTAACAGGGTCCTATGGCTACACCTTC. V is TRBV7-9 and J is TRBJ1-2; possibly TRBD1 for D (6 bases). Trimming shortened V by 0 bases and J by 4 bases, and 12 bases separated the two germline ends. CDR1 is SEHNR and CDR2 is FQNEAQ in the germline V gene (reference sequence). This CDR3 has 15 residues.

The chain joins TRBV4-1 to TRBJ1-2, with D possibly being TRBD1 (6 bases). CDR3 length: 15 amino acids. Looked up from germline, CDR1 is MGHRA and CDR2 is YSYEKL. V gave up 1 base and J gave up 7 bases, with 16 bases separating them. CDR3 in amino acids: CASSQVLTGWVGYTF. CDR3 DNA: TGCGCCAGCAGCCAAGTTCTGACAGGTTGGGTTGGCTACACCTTC.

The rearrangement joins TRBV2 to TRBJ1-2, with TRBD1 matching over 7 bases. Trimming removed 6 bases from V and 4 bases from J; junction bases left unmatched: 2. Germline V gene sequence: CDR1 SNHLY, CDR2 FYNNEI. This CDR3 has 12 amino acids. In nucleotides, the CDR3 is TGTGCCAGCAGCCGACAGGGCTATGGCTACACCTTC. This sequence encodes CASSRQGYGYTF.

This clone was seen a few times. V usage is TRBV30 and J usage is TRBJ1-6, with a tentative D call TRBD1 (5 bases). Trimming pared 3 bases from V and 0 bases from J, leaving 9 bases between. CDR3 length: 15 amino acids. Per germline, CDR1 GTSNPN and CDR2 SVGIG (reference sequence). The CDR3: CAWRGLSSYNSPLHF. The DNA for the CDR3 is TGTGCCTGGAGGGGACTTAGCTCCTATAATTCACCCCTCCACTTT.

The chain combines TRBV7-9 with TRBJ1-2, with D unresolved. This CDR3 contains 14 residues. V dropped 5 bases and J dropped 1 base, with 11 bases sitting between them. From germline, CDR1 is SEHNR and CDR2 FQNEAQ (reference sequence). DNA for the CDR3: TGTGCCAGCAGCCCTGAGAGGGTTAACTATGGCTACACCTTC. This codes for CASSPERVNYGYTF.

J is TRBJ2-5 and V is TRBV4-1; a weak D match, TRBD1 (5 bases). Germline loops: CDR1 MGHRA, CDR2 YSYEKL. V lost 3 bases to trimming and J lost 2 bases, with 13 bases between them. CDR3 length: 15 amino acids. The CDR3 is CASSQSRAIQETQYF. In DNA, the CDR3 is TGCGCCAGCAGCCAGAGCAGGGCAATACAAGAGACCCAGTACTTC.

J is TRBJ1-2 and V is TRBV7-3; a weak D match, TRBD1 (5 bases). The germline V gene has CDR1 SGHTA and CDR2 FQGTGA. This CDR3 has 13 residues. The V end was cut by 2 bases, the J end by 8 bases, with 12 bases between. CDR3 residues: CASSLGPGLGYTF. The CDR3 DNA reads as TGTGCCAGCAGCTTAGGGCCGGGACTAGGCTACACCTTC.

This clone was seen once. J is TRBJ2-2 and V is TRBV11-2; TRBD2 agrees at 8 bases. The CDR3 has 17 amino acids. Losses at the gene ends were 5 bases for V and 6 bases for J; bases not matched to a gene: 14. CDR1 and CDR2 (germline): SGHAT, FQNNGV. The DNA for the CDR3 is TGTGCCAGCAGCGCCTTTACGGGGGGGATAATTTCCGGGGAGCTGTTTTTT. Amino acid sequence: CASSAFTGGIISGELFF. Combining the CDR3 with reference TRBV11-2 and TRBJ2-2 gives the whole variable domain EAGVAQSPRYKIIEKRQSVAFWCNPISGHATLYWYQQILGQGPKLLIQFQNNGVVDDSQLPKDRFSAERLKGVDSTLKIQPAKLEDSAVYLCASSAFTGGIISGELFFGEGSRLTVL.

J is TRBJ2-7 and V is TRBV11-3; the match to TRBD2 covers 10 bases. Germline-derived CDR1 and CDR2 are SGHNT and YENEEA. V shed 3 bases and J 6 bases; nucleotides not matched to a gene: 8. The CDR3 has 15 residues. The CDR3 reads CASSFEREGRGEQYF. DNA of the CDR3: TGTGCCAGCAGCTTTGAGCGGGAGGGCCGGGGCGAGCAGTACTTC.

The chain combines TRBV18 with TRBJ1-5; 11 nucleotides agree with TRBD1. The J segment lost 6 bases and the V segment lost 3 bases, leaving 1 base of the junction unmatched. This CDR3 comprises 14 residues. Germline V gene lookup returns CDR1 KGHSH and CDR2 LQKENI. The CDR3 DNA reads TGTGCCAGCTCACCGGGGACAGGGGGTCAGCCCCAGCATTTT. Translated: CASSPGTGGQPQHF. The whole variable domain, remainder taken from reference TRBV18 and TRBJ1-5, is NAGVMQNPRHLVRRRGQEARLRCSPMKGHSHVYWYRQLPEEGLKFMVYLQKENIIDESGMPKERFSAEFPKEGPSILRIQQVVRGDSAAYFCASSPGTGGQPQHFGDGTRLSIL.

The V and J genes are TRBV7-2 and TRBJ1-1; weak D call: TRBD1 (6 bases). CDR1 and CDR2 (germline): SGHTA, FQGNSA. V was clipped by 5 bases and J by 8 bases, with 15 bases between them. CDR3 length: 13 amino acids. The CDR3 spells CASSVVVGTEAFF. The CDR3, as DNA: TGTGCCAGCAGCGTGGTTGTAGGGACAGAAGCTTTCTTT. Using reference TRBV7-2 and TRBJ1-1 for the parts outside the CDR3, the full variable domain is GAGVSQSPSNKVTEKGKDVELRCDPISGHTALYWYRQSLGQGLEFLIYFQGNSAPDKSGLPSDRFSAERTGGSVSTLTIQRTQQEDSAVYLCASSVVVGTEAFFGQGTRLTVV.